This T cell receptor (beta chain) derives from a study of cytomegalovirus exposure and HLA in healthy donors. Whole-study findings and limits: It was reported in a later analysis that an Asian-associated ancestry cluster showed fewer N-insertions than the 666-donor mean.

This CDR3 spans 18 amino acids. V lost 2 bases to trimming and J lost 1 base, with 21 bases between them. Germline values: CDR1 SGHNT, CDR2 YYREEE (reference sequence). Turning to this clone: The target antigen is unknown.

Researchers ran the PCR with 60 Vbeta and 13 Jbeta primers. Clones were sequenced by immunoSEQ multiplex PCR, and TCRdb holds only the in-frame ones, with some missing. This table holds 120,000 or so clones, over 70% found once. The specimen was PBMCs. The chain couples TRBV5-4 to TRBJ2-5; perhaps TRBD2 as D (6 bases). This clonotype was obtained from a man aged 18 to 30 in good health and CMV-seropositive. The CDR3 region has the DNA TGTGCCAGCAGCTTTAAAATCGTCCAGGGACTCGGCCAAGAGACCCAGTACTTC. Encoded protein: CASSFKIVQGLGQETQYF.